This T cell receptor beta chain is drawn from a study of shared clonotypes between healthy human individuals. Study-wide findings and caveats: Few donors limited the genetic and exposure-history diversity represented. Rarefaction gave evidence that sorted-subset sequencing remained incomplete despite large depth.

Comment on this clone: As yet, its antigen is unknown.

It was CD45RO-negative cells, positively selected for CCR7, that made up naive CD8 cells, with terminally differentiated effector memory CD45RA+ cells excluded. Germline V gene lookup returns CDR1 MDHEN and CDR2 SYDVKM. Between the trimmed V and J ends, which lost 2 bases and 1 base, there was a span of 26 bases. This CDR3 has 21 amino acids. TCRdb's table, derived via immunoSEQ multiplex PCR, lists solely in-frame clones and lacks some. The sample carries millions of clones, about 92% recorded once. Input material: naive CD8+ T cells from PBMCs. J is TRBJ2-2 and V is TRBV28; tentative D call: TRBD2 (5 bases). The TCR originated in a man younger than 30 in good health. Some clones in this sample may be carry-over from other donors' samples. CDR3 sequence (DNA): TGTGCCAGCAGTTTACAGCTGCCCGGACCCCAAGAGGACTGGAACACCGGGGAGCTGTTTTTT. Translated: CASSLQLPGPQEDWNTGELFF.